The entry that follows covers one T cell receptor beta chain sequence. The antigen is undetermined. The V end was cut by 1 base, the J end by 0 bases, with 9 bases between. CDR1 and CDR2 (germline): LGHNA, YNFKEQ. This CDR3 spans 15 amino acids. Findings and limits, study-wide: Tumor-infiltrating Treg TCR alpha and beta sequences overlapped most with tumor naive CD4+ T cells, then blood naive. Larger-cohort validation covered only one TCR beta V-J rearrangement.

Full-length variable regions came from constant-region reverse primers plus semi-nested Nested Universal Primer A PCR. TCRdb recomputed calls from the 5' RACE reads with MiXCR, one row per CDR3 protein. The sample consists of about 59,000 distinct CDR3 sequences, less than 25% of them appearing once. The sorted Tregs were CD4+CD25+CD127-/low cells. The sequence derives from a female donor with breast cancer. The chain has TRBV4-2 and TRBJ1-2; no firm D call. Sequenced sample: tumor-infiltrating Tregs sorted from the breast tumor. CDR3: CASSQGPGPNYGYTF. The CDR3 coding sequence is TGTGCCAGCAGCCAAGGTCCGGGTCCTAACTATGGCTACACCTTC.